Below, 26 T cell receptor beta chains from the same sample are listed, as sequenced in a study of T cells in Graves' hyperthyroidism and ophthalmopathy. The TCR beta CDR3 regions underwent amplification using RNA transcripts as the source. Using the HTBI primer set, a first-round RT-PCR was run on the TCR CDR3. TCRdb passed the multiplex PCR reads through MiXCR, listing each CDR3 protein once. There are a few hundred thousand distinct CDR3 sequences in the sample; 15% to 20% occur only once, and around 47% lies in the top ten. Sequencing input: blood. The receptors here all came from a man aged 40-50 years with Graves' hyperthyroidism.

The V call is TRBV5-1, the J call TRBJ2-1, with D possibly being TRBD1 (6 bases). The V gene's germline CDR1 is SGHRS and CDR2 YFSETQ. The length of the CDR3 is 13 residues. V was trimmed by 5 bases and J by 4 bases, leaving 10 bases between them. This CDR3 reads CASRLDSYNEQFF. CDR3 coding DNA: TGCGCCAGCAGGCTGGACAGTTACAATGAGCAGTTCTTC.

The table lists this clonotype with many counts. In DNA, the CDR3 is TGTGCCAGCAGTCTGGGGGGCTCAAAAAACATTCAGTACTTC. Protein product: CASSLGGSKNIQYF. This sequence joins TRBV2 and TRBJ2-4, with D perhaps given as TRBD1 or TRBD2 (6 bases each). V was cut by 5 bases and J by 4 bases, with 12 bases left in between. This CDR3 comprises 14 residues. From germline, CDR1 is SNHLY and CDR2 FYNNEI.

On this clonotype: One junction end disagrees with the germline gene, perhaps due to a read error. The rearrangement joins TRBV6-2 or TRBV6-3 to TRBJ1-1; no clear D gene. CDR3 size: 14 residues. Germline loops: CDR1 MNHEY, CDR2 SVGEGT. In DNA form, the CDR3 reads TGTGCCAGCAGGTACTCAAATCCTCCGACTGAAGCTTTCTTT. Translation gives CASRYSNPPTEAFF.

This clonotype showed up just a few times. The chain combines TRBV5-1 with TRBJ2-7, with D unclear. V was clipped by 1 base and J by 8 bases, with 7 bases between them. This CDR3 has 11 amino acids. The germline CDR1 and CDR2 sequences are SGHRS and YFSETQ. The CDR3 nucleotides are TGCGCCAGCAGCTTGTCGGTCCAGCAGTACTTC. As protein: CASSLSVQQYF.

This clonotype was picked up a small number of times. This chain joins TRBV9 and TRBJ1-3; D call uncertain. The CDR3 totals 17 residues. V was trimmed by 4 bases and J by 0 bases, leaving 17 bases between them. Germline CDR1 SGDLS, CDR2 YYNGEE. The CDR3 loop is CASSTHLTASSGNTIYF. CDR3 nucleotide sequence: TGTGCCAGCAGCACTCACTTGACCGCGAGCTCTGGAAACACCATATATTTT.

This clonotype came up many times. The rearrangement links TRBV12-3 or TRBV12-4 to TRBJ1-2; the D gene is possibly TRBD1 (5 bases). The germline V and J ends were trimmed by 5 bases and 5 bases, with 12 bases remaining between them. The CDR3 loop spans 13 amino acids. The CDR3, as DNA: TGTGCCAGCAGTCCCGACAGATCTTATGGCTACACCTTC. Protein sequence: CASSPDRSYGYTF.

CDR3 in amino acids: CSARDPRRGEKLFF. The CDR3 coding sequence is TGCAGTGCTAGAGATCCGCGCCGGGGAGAAAAACTGTTTTTT. The V and J genes are TRBV20-1 and TRBJ1-4, with no clear D. The germline CDR1 and CDR2 sequences are DFQATT and SNEGSKA (reference sequence). V was trimmed by 0 bases and J by 8 bases, leaving 13 bases between them. This CDR3 comprises 14 residues.

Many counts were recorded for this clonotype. DNA of the CDR3: TGTGCCAGCAGTTACCTAACGACAACGGGGAATTCACCCCTCCACTTT. Translated, it gives CASSYLTTTGNSPLHF. The chain is built from TRBV6-2 or TRBV6-3 and TRBJ1-6; D ambiguous. CDR1 is MNHEY, CDR2 SVGEGT, per germline. The V end lost 2 bases, the J end lost 7 bases, and 15 bases lay between the germline ends. CDR3 length equals 16 residues.

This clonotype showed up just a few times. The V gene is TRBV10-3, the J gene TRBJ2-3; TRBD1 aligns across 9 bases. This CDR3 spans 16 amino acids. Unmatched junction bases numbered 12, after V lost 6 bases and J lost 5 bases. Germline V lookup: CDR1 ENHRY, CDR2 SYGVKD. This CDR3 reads CAISRTGTGHEDTQYF. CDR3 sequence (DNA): TGTGCCATCAGCCGAACCGGGACAGGGCACGAAGATACGCAGTATTTT.

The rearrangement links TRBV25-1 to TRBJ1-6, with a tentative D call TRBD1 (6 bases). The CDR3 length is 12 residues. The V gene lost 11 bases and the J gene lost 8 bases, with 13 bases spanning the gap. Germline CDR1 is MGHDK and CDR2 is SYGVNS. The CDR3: CAVIEGDSPLHF. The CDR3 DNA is TGTGCCGTAATAGAGGGGGATTCACCCCTCCACTTT.

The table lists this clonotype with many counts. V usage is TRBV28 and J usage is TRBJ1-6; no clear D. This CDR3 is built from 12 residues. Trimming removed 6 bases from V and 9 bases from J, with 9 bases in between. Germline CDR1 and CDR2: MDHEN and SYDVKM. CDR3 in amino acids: CASSLPGSPLHF. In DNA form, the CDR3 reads TGTGCCAGCAGCCTGCCAGGTTCACCCCTCCACTTT.

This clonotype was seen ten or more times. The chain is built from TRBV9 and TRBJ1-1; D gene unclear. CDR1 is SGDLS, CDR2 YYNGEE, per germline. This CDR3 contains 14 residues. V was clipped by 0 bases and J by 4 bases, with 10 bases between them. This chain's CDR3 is CASSVVGGSTEAFF. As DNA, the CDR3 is TGTGCCAGCAGCGTAGTAGGTGGATCCACTGAAGCTTTCTTT.

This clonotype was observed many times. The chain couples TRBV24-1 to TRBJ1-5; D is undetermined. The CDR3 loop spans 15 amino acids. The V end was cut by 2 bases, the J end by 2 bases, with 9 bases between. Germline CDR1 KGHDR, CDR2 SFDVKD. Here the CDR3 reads CATSDSSAGNQPQHF. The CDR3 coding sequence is TGTGCCACCAGTGATTCCAGCGCTGGCAATCAGCCCCAGCATTTT.

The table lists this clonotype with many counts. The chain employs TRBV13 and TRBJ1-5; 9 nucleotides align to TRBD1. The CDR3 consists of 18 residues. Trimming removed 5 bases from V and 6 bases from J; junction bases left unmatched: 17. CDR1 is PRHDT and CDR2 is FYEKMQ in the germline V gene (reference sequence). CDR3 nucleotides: TGTGCCAGCAGCCGAATGCTACAGGGGGCGCCGAGATCTCAGCCCCAGCATTTT. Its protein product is CASSRMLQGAPRSQPQHF.

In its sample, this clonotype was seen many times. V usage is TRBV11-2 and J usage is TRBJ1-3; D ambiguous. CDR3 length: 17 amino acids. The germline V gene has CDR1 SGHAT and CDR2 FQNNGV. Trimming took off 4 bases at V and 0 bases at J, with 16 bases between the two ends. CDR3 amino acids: CASSSLWAESSGNTIYF. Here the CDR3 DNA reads TGTGCCAGCAGCTCGCTTTGGGCAGAGAGCTCTGGAAACACCATATATTTT.

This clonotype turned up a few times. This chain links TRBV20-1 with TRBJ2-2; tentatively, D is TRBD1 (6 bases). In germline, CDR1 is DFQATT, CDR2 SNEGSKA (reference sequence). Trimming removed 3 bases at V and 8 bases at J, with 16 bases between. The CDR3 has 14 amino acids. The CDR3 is CSASRGGNRGELFF. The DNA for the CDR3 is TGCAGTGCTAGTCGTGGGGGCAACCGGGGGGAGCTGTTTTTT.

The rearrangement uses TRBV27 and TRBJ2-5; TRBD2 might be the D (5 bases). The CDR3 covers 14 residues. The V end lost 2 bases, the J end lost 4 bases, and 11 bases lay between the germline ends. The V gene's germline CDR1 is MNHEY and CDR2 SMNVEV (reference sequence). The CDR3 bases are TGTGCCAGCAGTTTAACTAGTATCGGAGAGACCCAGTACTTC. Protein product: CASSLTSIGETQYF.

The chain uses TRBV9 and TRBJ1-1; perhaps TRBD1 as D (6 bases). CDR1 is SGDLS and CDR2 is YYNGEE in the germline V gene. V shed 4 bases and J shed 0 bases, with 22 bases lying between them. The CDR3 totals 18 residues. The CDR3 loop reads CASSPQLGGPGMNTEAFF. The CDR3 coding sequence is TGTGCCAGCAGCCCACAATTGGGGGGGCCGGGGATGAACACTGAAGCTTTCTTT.

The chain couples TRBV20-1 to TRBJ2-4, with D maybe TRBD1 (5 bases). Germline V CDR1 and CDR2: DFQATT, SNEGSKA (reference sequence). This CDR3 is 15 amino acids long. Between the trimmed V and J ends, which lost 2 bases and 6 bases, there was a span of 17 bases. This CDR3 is CSARHHRTLGNIQYF. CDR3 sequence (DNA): TGCAGTGCTAGACACCACAGGACCCTGGGAAACATTCAGTACTTC.

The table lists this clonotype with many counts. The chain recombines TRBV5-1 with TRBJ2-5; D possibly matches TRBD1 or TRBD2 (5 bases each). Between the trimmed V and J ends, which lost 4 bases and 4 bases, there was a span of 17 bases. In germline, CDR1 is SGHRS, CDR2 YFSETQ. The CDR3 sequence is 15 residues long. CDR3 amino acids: CASSPGPPFGETQYF. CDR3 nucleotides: TGCGCCAGCAGCCCGGGACCCCCCTTCGGAGAGACCCAGTACTTC. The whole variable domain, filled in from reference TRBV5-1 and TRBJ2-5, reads KAGVTQTPRYLIKTRGQQVTLSCSPISGHRSVSWYQQTPGQGLQFLFEYFSETQRNKGNFPGRFSGRQFSNSRSEMNVSTLELGDSALYLCASSPGPPFGETQYFGPGTRLLVL.

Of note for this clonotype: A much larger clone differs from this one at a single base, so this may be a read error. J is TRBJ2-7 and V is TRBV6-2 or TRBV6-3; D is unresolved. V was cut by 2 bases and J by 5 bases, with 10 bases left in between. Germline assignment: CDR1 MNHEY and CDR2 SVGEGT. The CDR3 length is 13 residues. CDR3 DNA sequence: TGTGCCAGCAGTTACCCGTCGTTAAACGAGCAGTACTTC. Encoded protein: CASSYPSLNEQYF.

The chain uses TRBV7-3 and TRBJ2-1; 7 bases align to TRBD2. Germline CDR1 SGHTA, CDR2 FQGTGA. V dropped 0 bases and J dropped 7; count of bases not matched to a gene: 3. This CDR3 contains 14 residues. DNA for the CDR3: TGTGCCAGCAGCTTAACCTCACTAGCGAATGAGCAGTTCTTC. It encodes CASSLTSLANEQFF.

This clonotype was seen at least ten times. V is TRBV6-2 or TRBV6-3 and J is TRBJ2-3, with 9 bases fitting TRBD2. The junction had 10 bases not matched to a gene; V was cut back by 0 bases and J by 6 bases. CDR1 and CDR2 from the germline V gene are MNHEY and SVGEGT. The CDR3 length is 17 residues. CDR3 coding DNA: TGTGCCAGCAGTTACTCGATGCTAGCGGGGTATGCGGATACGCAGTATTTT. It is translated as CASSYSMLAGYADTQYF.

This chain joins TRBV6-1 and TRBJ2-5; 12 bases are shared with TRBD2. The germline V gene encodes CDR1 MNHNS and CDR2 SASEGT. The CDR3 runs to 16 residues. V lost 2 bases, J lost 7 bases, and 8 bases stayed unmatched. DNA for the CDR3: TGTGCCAGCAGTGAAACCCCTAGCGGGGGGGCCGGGACCCAGTACTTC. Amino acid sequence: CASSETPSGGAGTQYF.

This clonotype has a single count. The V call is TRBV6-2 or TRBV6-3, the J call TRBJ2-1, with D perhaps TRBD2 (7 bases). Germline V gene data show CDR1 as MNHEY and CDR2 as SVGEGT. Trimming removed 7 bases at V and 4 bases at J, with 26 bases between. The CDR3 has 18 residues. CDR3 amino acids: CASTPNSARGGKYNEQFF. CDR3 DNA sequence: TGTGCCAGCACACCTAACTCGGCGAGGGGGGGGAAATACAATGAGCAGTTCTTC.

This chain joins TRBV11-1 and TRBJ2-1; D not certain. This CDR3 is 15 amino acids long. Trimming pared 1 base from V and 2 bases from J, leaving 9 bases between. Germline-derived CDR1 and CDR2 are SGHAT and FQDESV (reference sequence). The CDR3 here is CASSLESGAYNEQFF. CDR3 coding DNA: TGTGCCAGCAGCTTAGAATCAGGAGCCTACAATGAGCAGTTCTTC.